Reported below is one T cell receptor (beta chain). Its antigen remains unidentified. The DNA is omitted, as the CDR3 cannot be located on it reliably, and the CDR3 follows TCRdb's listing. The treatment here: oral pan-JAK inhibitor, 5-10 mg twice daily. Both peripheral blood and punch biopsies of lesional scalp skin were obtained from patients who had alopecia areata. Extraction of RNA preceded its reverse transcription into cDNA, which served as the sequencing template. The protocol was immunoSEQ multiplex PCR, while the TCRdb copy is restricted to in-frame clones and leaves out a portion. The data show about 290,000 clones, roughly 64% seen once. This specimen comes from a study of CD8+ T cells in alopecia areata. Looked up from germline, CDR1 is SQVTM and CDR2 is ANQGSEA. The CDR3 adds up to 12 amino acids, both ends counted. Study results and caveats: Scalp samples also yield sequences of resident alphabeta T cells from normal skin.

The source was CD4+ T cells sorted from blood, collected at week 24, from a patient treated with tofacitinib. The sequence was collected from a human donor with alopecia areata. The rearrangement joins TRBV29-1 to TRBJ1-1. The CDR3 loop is CSVAIGTDWGFF.